The 25 T cell receptor beta chains reported below all come from one sample, sequenced in a study of technical replicates of blood from a handful of donors. Clones were read by immunoSEQ multiplex PCR, and TCRdb kept only the in-frame ones, dropping some. Here the sample spans tens of thousands of clones, 98% being singletons. The sample taken for sequencing was T cells isolated from PBMCs. The receptors derive from a human donor in good health.

The CDR3 coding sequence is TGCGCCAGCAGTGCAGCGCGACAGGGATTCACTGAAGCTTTCTTT. Its translation is CASSAARQGFTEAFF. The V and J genes are TRBV10-1 and TRBJ1-1; TRBD1 matches 7 bases. This CDR3 is 15 amino acids long. Germline V gene data show CDR1 as WNHNN and CDR2 as SYGVQD (reference sequence). Germline trimming cut 4 bases from V and 4 bases from J; bases unmatched to any gene: 9.

This clone was picked up one time. The chain joins TRBV6-1 to TRBJ1-2, with 8 bases lining up with TRBD1. CDR3 length equals 15 residues. CDR1 is MNHNS, CDR2 SASEGT, per germline. The J segment lost 6 bases and the V segment lost 6 bases, leaving 12 bases of the junction unmatched. CDR3 DNA: TGTGCCAGCAGCCCGGGGCCCCCAGGGGGCAATGGCTACACCTTC. This encodes CASSPGPPGGNGYTF.

This rearrangement joins TRBV27 to TRBJ2-1; 13 bases align to TRBD2. V shed 1 base, J shed 10 bases, and the junction held 7 bases outside the gene matches. This CDR3 is 16 amino acids long. Germline CDR1 reads MNHEY; CDR2 reads SMNVEV (reference sequence). CDR3 loop: CASSLFGLAGAREQFF. The CDR3, as DNA: TGTGCCAGCAGTTTATTTGGACTAGCGGGAGCTCGGGAGCAGTTCTTC.

This clone was counted once. The rearrangement uses TRBV4-1 and TRBJ2-2; 7 positions agree with TRBD1. The CDR3 contains 18 residues. Germline V gene lookup returns CDR1 MGHRA and CDR2 YSYEKL. The V gene end was trimmed by 2 bases and the J gene end by 0 bases; junction bases not matched to a gene: 9. CDR3 DNA: TGCGCCAGCAGCCAAACCCAGGACAGGACTTCGAACACCGGGGAGCTGTTTTTT. Protein product: CASSQTQDRTSNTGELFF.

The gene calls are TRBV10-2 and TRBJ1-3, with D unresolved. The CDR3 length is 15 residues. Per the germline V gene, CDR1 is WSHSY and CDR2 is SAAADI. Trimming removed 6 bases at V and 0 bases at J, with 12 bases between. The chain's CDR3 is CASRPTGSSGNTIYF. The CDR3 nucleotides read TGCGCCAGCAGGCCCACGGGTTCCTCTGGAAACACCATATATTTT.

CDR3 region: CASSLGSGANYGYTF. As DNA, the CDR3 is TGCGCCAGCAGCTTGGGGTCGGGAGCTAACTATGGCTACACCTTC. V gene TRBV5-1 combines with J gene TRBJ1-2, with D hard to call. This CDR3 comprises 15 residues. V lost 0 bases, J lost 0 bases, and 9 bases lay in between. Germline CDR1 and CDR2: SGHRS and YFSETQ.

V is TRBV10-1 and J is TRBJ1-6; possible D gene TRBD1, 5 bases. Trimming removed 6 bases from V and 10 bases from J, with 16 bases in between. Germline CDR1 WNHNN, CDR2 SYGVQD (reference sequence). This CDR3 has 14 residues. The CDR3 nucleotides are TGCGCCAGCAGGGGGTTGACAGAGGACTCACCCCTCCACTTT. This translates into CASRGLTEDSPLHF.

V is TRBV30 and J is TRBJ2-7; D unclear. Trimming removed 2 bases from V and 2 bases from J, with 4 bases in between. The germline V gene encodes CDR1 GTSNPN and CDR2 SVGIG (reference sequence). This CDR3 contains 11 residues. The CDR3 nucleotides read TGTGCCTGGAGTCAGGCCTACGAGCAGTACTTC. Encoded protein: CAWSQAYEQYF.

Concerning this clone itself: One end of the junction varies from germline; a read error may be responsible. The chain is built from TRBV27 and TRBJ2-5; possibly TRBD2 for D (6 bases). The CDR3 runs to 14 residues. The germline V gene encodes CDR1 MNHEY and CDR2 SMNVEV (reference sequence). The CDR3 loop is CASSISGLQETQYF. In DNA, the CDR3 is TGTGCCAGCAGTATATCGGGACTCCAAGAGACCCAGTACTTC.

The V gene is TRBV4-1, the J gene TRBJ1-5; 8 nucleotides agree with TRBD1. With V trimmed by 1 base and J by 11 bases, 16 bases remained unmatched. The CDR3 has 17 residues. Per the germline V gene, CDR1 is MGHRA and CDR2 is YSYEKL. The CDR3 loop is CASSQASRAGGSPAQHF. As DNA, the CDR3 is TGCGCCAGCAGCCAAGCCTCTAGGGCAGGGGGCTCCCCGGCCCAGCATTTT.

V gene TRBV6-5 combines with J gene TRBJ2-5; TRBD2 matches 10 bases. Per germline, CDR1 MNHEY and CDR2 SVGAGI. Losses at the gene ends were 4 bases for V and 7 bases for J; bases not matched to a gene: 12. The CDR3 totals 16 residues. The CDR3 DNA follows: TGTGCCAGCAGTTTAACCTATGAACTAGCGGGGATGACCCAGTACTTC. Its translation: CASSLTYELAGMTQYF.

Here the CDR3 reads CASSESTGSDEQFF. In DNA, the CDR3 is TGCGCCAGCAGTGAGTCTACGGGGTCTGATGAGCAGTTCTTC. The rearrangement joins TRBV10-1 to TRBJ2-1; D is possibly TRBD2 (5 bases). Germline values: CDR1 WNHNN, CDR2 SYGVQD (reference sequence). V gave up 0 bases and J gave up 8 bases, with 11 bases separating them. This CDR3 contains 14 residues.

The chain links TRBV5-1 to TRBJ1-6; D gene uncertain. V lost 0 bases and J 7 bases, leaving 14 bases between the germline ends. The CDR3 runs to 16 residues. Germline CDR1 and CDR2: SGHRS and YFSETQ. CDR3 in DNA: TGCGCCAGCAGCTTGGGCGAGCTCGGACTAAATTCACCCCTCCACTTT. It codes for CASSLGELGLNSPLHF. Drawing the rest from reference TRBV5-1 and TRBJ1-6, the complete variable domain is KAGVTQTPRYLIKTRGQQVTLSCSPISGHRSVSWYQQTPGQGLQFLFEYFSETQRNKGNFPGRFSGRQFSNSRSEMNVSTLELGDSALYLCASSLGELGLNSPLHFGNGTRLTVT.

The rearrangement joins TRBV11-3 to TRBJ2-2; TRBD1 is a possible D gene (6 bases). CDR1 SGHNT and CDR2 YENEEA come from the germline V gene. Trimming shortened V by 6 bases and J by 2 bases, and 16 bases separated the two germline ends. This CDR3 is built from 16 residues. This chain's CDR3 is CASSHPGTTNTGELFF. The CDR3 DNA reads TGTGCCAGCAGTCACCCGGGGACAACAAACACCGGGGAGCTGTTTTTT.

This chain connects TRBV7-9 to TRBJ2-5; TRBD2 aligns across 9 bases. The CDR3 covers 15 residues. The germline CDR1 and CDR2 sequences are SEHNR and FQNEAQ (reference sequence). V was clipped by 2 bases and J by 4 bases; unmatched bases: 5. The CDR3 region has the DNA TGTGCCAGCAGCTTACGGCGGGGGGGCGGAGAGACCCAGTACTTC. It translates to CASSLRRGGGETQYF.

The rearrangement joins TRBV9 to TRBJ2-1, with 8 bases aligning to TRBD2. V shed 0 bases, J shed 8 bases, and the junction held 7 bases outside the gene matches. This CDR3 is built from 15 residues. Germline CDR1 reads SGDLS; CDR2 reads YYNGEE. The CDR3 loop reads CASSVASGRGYEQFF. CDR3 sequence (DNA): TGTGCCAGCAGCGTAGCAAGCGGGAGAGGCTATGAGCAGTTCTTC.

The rearrangement uses TRBV19 and TRBJ1-1; 7 bases map to TRBD1. Germline V lookup: CDR1 LNHDA, CDR2 SQIVND (reference sequence). Trimming removed 5 bases from V and 4 bases from J; junction bases left unmatched: 13. The CDR3 has 16 residues. The DNA of the CDR3 is TGTGCCAGTAGTTTTCTGACAGGGCTGGTGGGCACTGAAGCTTTCTTT. Its protein product is CASSFLTGLVGTEAFF.

This chain uses TRBV27 with TRBJ2-2; D remains unclear. Germline values: CDR1 MNHEY, CDR2 SMNVEV (reference sequence). V dropped 5 bases and J dropped 5 bases, with 15 bases sitting between them. This CDR3 has 15 amino acids. Written as DNA, the CDR3 is TGTGCCAGCAGTCTGGAGAGGTATGGGACCGGGGAGCTGTTTTTT. Protein: CASSLERYGTGELFF.

This clone was recorded once. This sequence joins TRBV5-1 and TRBJ2-1; a weak D match, TRBD2 (6 bases). Germline V CDR1 and CDR2: SGHRS, YFSETQ. CDR3 size: 18 residues. V was clipped by 1 base and J by 0 bases, with 17 bases between them. DNA for the CDR3: TGCGCCAGCAGCTTGCCCCCAGCGGGTTCAAGCTCCTACAATGAGCAGTTCTTC. Translating it yields CASSLPPAGSSSYNEQFF.

The chain recombines TRBV6-1 with TRBJ2-1; D is perhaps TRBD1 (5 bases). The V gene lost 1 base and the J gene lost 0 bases, with 7 bases spanning the gap. The CDR3 contains 15 residues. Germline assignment: CDR1 MNHNS and CDR2 SASEGT. The CDR3 protein is CASSEGQISYNEQFF. The DNA of the CDR3 is TGTGCCAGCAGTGAAGGACAGATCTCCTACAATGAGCAGTTCTTC.

The chain uses TRBV19 and TRBJ2-1; the match to TRBD1 covers 9 bases. The J segment lost 5 bases and the V segment lost 8 bases, leaving 4 bases of the junction unmatched. The CDR3 spans 13 residues. Germline V gene sequence: CDR1 LNHDA, CDR2 SQIVND (reference sequence). The CDR3 here is CASQYRGHNEQFF. DNA for the CDR3: TGTGCCAGTCAATACAGGGGGCACAATGAGCAGTTCTTC.

This clone appeared a single time. This chain connects TRBV4-2 to TRBJ2-7; 8 nucleotides align to TRBD2. The CDR3 has 15 amino acids. Germline CDR1 LGHNA, CDR2 YNFKEQ. The J segment lost 0 bases and the V segment lost 2 bases, leaving 3 bases of the junction unmatched. The CDR3 is CASSQLAGLSYEQYF. The CDR3 DNA follows: TGTGCCAGCAGCCAACTAGCGGGCCTCTCCTACGAGCAGTACTTC.

The chain couples TRBV7-8 to TRBJ2-1, with a possible D match to TRBD1 (6 bases). V lost 1 base and J 6 bases, leaving 13 bases between the germline ends. The germline V gene has CDR1 SGHVS and CDR2 FQNEAQ. The CDR3 totals 15 residues. CDR3 bases: TGTGCCAGCAGCTTAGTGGGACAAGGTAGCAATGAGCAGTTCTTC. Residues: CASSLVGQGSNEQFF.

In its sample, this clone was seen once. The chain is built from TRBV6-5 and TRBJ2-1; 8 bases are shared with TRBD1. J gave up 7 bases and V 8 bases, and 4 bases lay outside the gene matches. This CDR3 comprises 12 residues. Per the germline V gene, CDR1 is MNHEY and CDR2 is SVGAGI. CDR3 protein: CASGWTGNEQFF. The CDR3 DNA is TGTGCCAGCGGATGGACAGGGAATGAGCAGTTCTTC.

The chain links TRBV7-8 to TRBJ1-3; 7 bases align to TRBD1. J was trimmed by 1 base and V by 2 bases; bases with no gene match: 5. The CDR3 covers 16 residues. The germline V gene has CDR1 SGHVS and CDR2 FQNEAQ. CDR3: CASSLMGQTSGNTIYF. CDR3 sequence (DNA): TGTGCCAGCAGCTTAATGGGACAGACTTCTGGAAACACCATATATTTT.